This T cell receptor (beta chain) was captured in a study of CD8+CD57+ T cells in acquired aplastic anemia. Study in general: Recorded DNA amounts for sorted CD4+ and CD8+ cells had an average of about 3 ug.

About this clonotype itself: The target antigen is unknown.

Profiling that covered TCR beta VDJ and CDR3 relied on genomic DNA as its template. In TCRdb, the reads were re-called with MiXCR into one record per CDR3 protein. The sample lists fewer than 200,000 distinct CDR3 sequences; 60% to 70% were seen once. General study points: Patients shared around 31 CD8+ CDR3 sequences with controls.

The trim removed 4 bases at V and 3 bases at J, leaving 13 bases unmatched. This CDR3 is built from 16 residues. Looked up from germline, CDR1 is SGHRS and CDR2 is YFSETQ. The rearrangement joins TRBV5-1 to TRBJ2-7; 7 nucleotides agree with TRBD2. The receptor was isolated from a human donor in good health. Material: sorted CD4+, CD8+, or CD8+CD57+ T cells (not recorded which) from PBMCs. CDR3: CASSQGKRDSLYEQYF. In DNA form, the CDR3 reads TGCGCCAGCAGCCAAGGTAAGCGGGACTCCCTCTACGAGCAGTACTTC.